This T cell receptor beta chain was captured in a study of blood T cells in healthy people across ages. Only a few counts were recorded for this clonotype. The authors ran a second PCR of 7 to 11 cycles using a sample-barcoded 5' primer and a J-beta primer mix. Paired-end reads containing CDR3 totaled no fewer than 2.5 million for each sample. TCRdb analysed the 5' RACE reads with MiXCR anew, one entry per CDR3 protein. The profile covers fewer than 1,200,000 distinct CDR3 sequences, with about 23% appearing a single time and around 0.7% taken by the ten largest. The same sample was also studied in work on T cells of mothers and their children.

The clonotype originates from a girl aged 2-10 years in good health. The sequenced sample was blood.

CDR3 loop: CASSLKTSGTVFADTQYF. As DNA, the CDR3 is TGTGCCAGCAGTTTAAAGACTAGCGGGACTGTCTTTGCAGATACGCAGTATTTT. V and J are TRBV28 and TRBJ2-3; TRBD2 matches at 11 bases. After removal of 2 bases from V and 4 bases from J, the junction contained 11 bases not matched to a gene. The germline gives CDR1 MDHEN, CDR2 SYDVKM. This CDR3 comprises 18 residues.